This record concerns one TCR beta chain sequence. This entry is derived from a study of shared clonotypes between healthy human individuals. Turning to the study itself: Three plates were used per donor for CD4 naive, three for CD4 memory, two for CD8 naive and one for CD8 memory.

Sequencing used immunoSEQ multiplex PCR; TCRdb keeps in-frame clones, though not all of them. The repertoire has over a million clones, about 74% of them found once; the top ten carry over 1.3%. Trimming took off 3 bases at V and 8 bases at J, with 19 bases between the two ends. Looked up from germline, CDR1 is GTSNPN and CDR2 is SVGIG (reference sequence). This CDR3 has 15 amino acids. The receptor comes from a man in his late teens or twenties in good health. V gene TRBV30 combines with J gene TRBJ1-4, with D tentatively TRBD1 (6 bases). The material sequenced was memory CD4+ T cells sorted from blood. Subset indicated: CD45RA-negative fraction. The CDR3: CAWRQGGGNREKLFF. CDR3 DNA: TGTGCCTGGAGGCAAGGAGGGGGAAATCGGGAAAAACTGTTTTTT.